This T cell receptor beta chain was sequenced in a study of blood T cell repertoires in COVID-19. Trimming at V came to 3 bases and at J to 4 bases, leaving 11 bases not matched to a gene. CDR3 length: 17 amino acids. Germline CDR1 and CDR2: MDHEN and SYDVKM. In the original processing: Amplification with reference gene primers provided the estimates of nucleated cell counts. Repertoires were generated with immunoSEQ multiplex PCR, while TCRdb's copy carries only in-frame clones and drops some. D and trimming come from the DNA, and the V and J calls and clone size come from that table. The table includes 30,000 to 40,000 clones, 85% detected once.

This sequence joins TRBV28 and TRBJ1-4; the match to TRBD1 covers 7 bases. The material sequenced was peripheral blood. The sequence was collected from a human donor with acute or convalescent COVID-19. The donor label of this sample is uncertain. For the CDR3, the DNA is TGTGCCAGCAGTTTTATGGTGGGGGGACAGCTTAATGAAAAACTGTTTTTT. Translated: CASSFMVGGQLNEKLFF.